A single TCR beta chain is shown here with its context. Antigen specificity is unknown. These data come from a study of T cells after posttransplantation cyclophosphamide. The CDR3 has 15 residues. The V gene's germline CDR1 is LGHNT and CDR2 FRNRAP. V lost 2 bases and J lost 0, with 11 bases in between. TCRdb's copy holds only in-frame clones and misses some; the assay was immunoSEQ multiplex PCR. The table shows some 6,700 clones, with around 94% occurring only once. Treatment was busulfan-fludarabine conditioning, a marrow graft, and cyclophosphamide on days +3 and +4. Study outcomes and limitations: Donor CD8+ memory clones often dominated recipient blood repertoires at later times. After PTCy, TRB diversity resembled that of CNI/methotrexate controls. TRB overlap between skin or GI tissue T cells and blood was limited.

Sequenced material: CD8+ T cells sorted from blood, taken after allogeneic stem cell transplant with posttransplant cyclophosphamide. The V call is TRBV12-5, the J call TRBJ2-7; no clear D gene. The receptor was derived from a male patient between 55 and 70 years old who received an allogeneic stem cell transplant from a related donor and was CMV-positive. Some T cells may trace back to the graft donor. This CDR3 is CASGLSQYYSYEQYF. The CDR3 bases are TGTGCTAGTGGTTTGAGCCAGTACTACTCCTACGAGCAGTACTTC.